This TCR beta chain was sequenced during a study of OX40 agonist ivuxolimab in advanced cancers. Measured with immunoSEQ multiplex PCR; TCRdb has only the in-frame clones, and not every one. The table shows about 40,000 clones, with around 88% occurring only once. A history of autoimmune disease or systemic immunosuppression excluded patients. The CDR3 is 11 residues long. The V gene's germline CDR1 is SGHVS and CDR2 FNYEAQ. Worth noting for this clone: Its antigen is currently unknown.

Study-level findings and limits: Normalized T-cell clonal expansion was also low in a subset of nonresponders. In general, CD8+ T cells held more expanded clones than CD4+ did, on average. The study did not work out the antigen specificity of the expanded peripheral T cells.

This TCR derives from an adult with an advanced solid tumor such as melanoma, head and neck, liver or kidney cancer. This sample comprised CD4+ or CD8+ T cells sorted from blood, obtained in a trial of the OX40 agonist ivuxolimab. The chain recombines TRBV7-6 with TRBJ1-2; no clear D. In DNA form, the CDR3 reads TGTGCTCAGCAGAGATTTGGTGGCTACACCTTC. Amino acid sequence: CAQQRFGGYTF. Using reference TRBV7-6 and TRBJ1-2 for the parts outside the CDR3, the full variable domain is GAGVSQSPRYKVTKRGQDVALRCDPISGHVSLYWYRQALGQGPEFLTYFNYEAQQDKSGLPNDRFSAERPEGSISTLTIQRTEQRDSAMYRCAQQRFGGYTFGSGTRLTVV.